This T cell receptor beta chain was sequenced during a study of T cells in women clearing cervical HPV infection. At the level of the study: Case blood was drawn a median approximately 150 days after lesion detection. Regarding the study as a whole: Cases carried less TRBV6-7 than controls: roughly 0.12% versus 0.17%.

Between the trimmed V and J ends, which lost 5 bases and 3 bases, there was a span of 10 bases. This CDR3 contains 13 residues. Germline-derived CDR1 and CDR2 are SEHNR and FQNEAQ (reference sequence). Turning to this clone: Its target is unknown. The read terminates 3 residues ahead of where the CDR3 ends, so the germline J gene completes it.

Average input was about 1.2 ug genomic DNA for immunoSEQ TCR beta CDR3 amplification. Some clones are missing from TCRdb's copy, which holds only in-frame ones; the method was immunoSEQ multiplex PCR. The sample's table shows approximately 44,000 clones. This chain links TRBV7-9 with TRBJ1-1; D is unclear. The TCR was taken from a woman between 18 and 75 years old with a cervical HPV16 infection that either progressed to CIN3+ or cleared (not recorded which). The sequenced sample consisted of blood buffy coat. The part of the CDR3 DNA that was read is TGTGCCAGCAGCGCCGTAGTAGACACTGAA. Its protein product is CASSAVVDTE. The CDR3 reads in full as CASSAVVDTEAFF.